One sample yielded the 11 T cell receptor beta chains listed below, sequenced in a study of blood T cell repertoires in COVID-19. The assay was immunoSEQ multiplex PCR, and TCRdb's table has in-frame clones only and misses some. The table includes some 300,000 clones, 85% to 90% detected once. Sample: peripheral blood. Receptor source: a woman aged 50 to 65 with COVID-19, enrolled during active disease.

V usage is TRBV6-5 and J usage is TRBJ2-7; 7 nucleotides match TRBD1. From germline, CDR1 is MNHEY and CDR2 SVGAGI. V was pared by 2 bases and J by 3 bases, with 1 base of the junction left unmatched. The CDR3 totals 13 residues. CDR3 amino acids: CASSYRDSYEQYF. The CDR3 region has the DNA TGTGCCAGCAGTTACCGGGACAGCTACGAGCAGTACTTC.

The J gene is TRBJ1-1, the V gene TRBV5-1; 7 positions match TRBD1. CDR3 length equals 16 residues. V lost 5 bases to trimming and J lost 1 base; unmatched junction nucleotides: 11. Germline values: CDR1 SGHRS, CDR2 YFSETQ. This chain's CDR3 is CASRTLQGPRNTEAFF. In DNA form, the CDR3 reads TGCGCCAGCAGAACTCTACAGGGGCCGCGGAACACTGAAGCTTTCTTT.

In its sample, this clone was seen a few times. This CDR3 reads CAWSSTGNQPQHF. The CDR3 DNA follows: TGTGCCTGGAGTTCAACAGGCAATCAGCCCCAGCATTTT. V usage is TRBV30 and J usage is TRBJ1-5, with D hard to call. Trimming cost V 2 bases and J 2 bases, with 7 bases left between them. The germline CDR1 and CDR2 sequences are GTSNPN and SVGIG (reference sequence). The length of the CDR3 is 13 residues. The full variable domain, rest sourced from reference TRBV30 and TRBJ1-5, is SQTIHQWPATLVQPVGSPLSLECTVEGTSNPNLYWYRQAAGRGLQLLFYSVGIGQISSEVPQNLSASRPQDRQFILSSKKLLLSDSGFYLCAWSSTGNQPQHFGDGTRLSIL.

A note on this clone: Different DNA sequences within this sample yield the same CDR3. The chain combines TRBV18 with TRBJ2-2; 13 bases align to TRBD2. V gave up 3 bases and J gave up 2 bases; unmatched junction bases: 3. The germline V gene has CDR1 KGHSH and CDR2 LQKENI. The CDR3 length is 17 residues. CDR3 DNA sequence: TGTGCCAGCTCACCTCGGACTAGCGGGAGTAACACCGGGGAGCTGTTTTTT. Translating it yields CASSPRTSGSNTGELFF.

This chain uses TRBV5-6 with TRBJ1-5, with D uncertain. CDR1 and CDR2 (germline): SGHDT, YYEEEE. This CDR3 is built from 15 residues. Trimming took off 1 base at V and 0 bases at J, with 8 bases between the two ends. The CDR3 loop reads CASSLSSHSNQPQHF. CDR3 sequence (DNA): TGTGCCAGCAGCTTGTCTAGCCATAGCAATCAGCCCCAGCATTTT.

This clone was counted a single time. The V and J genes are TRBV3-1 (or the pseudogene TRBV3-2) and TRBJ2-7; D gene ambiguous. The CDR3 runs 13 residues. V gave up 4 bases and J gave up 3 bases, with 10 bases separating them. Germline loops: CDR1 LGHDT, CDR2 YNNKEL (reference sequence). DNA for the CDR3: TGTGCCAGCAGCCGTGTACAATACTACGAGCAGTACTTC. Protein product: CASSRVQYYEQYF.

The gene calls are TRBV4-2 and TRBJ1-4; TRBD1 matches 11 bases. V dropped 0 bases and J dropped 8; count of bases not matched to a gene: 8. The CDR3 covers 17 residues. The germline V gene encodes CDR1 LGHNA and CDR2 YNFKEQ. The CDR3 region is CASSQEPGQGAMEKLFF. CDR3 DNA sequence: TGTGCCAGCAGCCAAGAGCCAGGACAGGGGGCAATGGAAAAACTGTTTTTT.

For this clone: This same CDR3 is encoded by further DNA sequences in the sample. The chain couples TRBV6-5 to TRBJ2-5; tentative D call: TRBD2 (6 bases). This CDR3 has 14 amino acids. With 2 bases removed from V and 4 bases from J, the gap between germline ends came to 11 bases. CDR1 and CDR2 (germline): MNHEY, SVGAGI. Written as DNA, the CDR3 is TGTGCCAGCAGTTACCAGGACGGGAGAGAGACCCAGTACTTC. Residues: CASSYQDGRETQYF.

This chain joins TRBV4-3 and TRBJ2-3; possible D gene TRBD1, 5 bases. Trimming stripped 0 bases from V and 3 bases from J, with 22 bases between. The CDR3 extends over 19 amino acids. Germline V gene sequence: CDR1 LGHNA, CDR2 YSLEER. CDR3 protein: CASSQDKVLGDSLTDTQYF. CDR3 coding DNA: TGCGCCAGCAGCCAAGATAAGGTTCTAGGTGACAGTCTTACAGATACGCAGTATTTT.

The chain has TRBV24-1 and TRBJ2-7; tentative D call: TRBD1 (6 bases). The germline V gene has CDR1 KGHDR and CDR2 SFDVKD. With 6 bases removed from V and 5 bases from J, the gap between germline ends came to 10 bases. This CDR3 contains 12 residues. CDR3 amino acids: CATSPGQNEQYF. The CDR3 DNA follows: TGTGCCACCAGTCCGGGACAAAACGAGCAGTACTTC.

The V call is TRBV21-1, the J call TRBJ1-3; the table's D call of TRBD1 was not tested on the DNA. TRBV21-1 is described as a pseudogene. The CDR3 extends over 17 amino acids. The CDR3 sequence is CASRAKLQESSGNTIYF. Here the CDR3 DNA reads TGTGCCAGCAGAGCAAAGTTACAGGAGAGCTCTGGAAACACCATATATTTT.